These T cell receptor beta chains were read from a single sample in a study of monozygotic twins with inflammatory bowel disease. After re-calling the 5' RACE reads, TCRdb lists one entry per CDR3 protein, DNA absent. This sample's table reports 350,000 to 400,000 distinct CDR3 sequences. Sequences were obtained from blood. Receptors originate from a human donor with ulcerative colitis or Crohn's disease, or a healthy co-twin of an affected twin (not recorded which). CDR3s include the opening cysteine and the closing phenylalanine or tryptophan.

j_gene: TRBJ2-7; v_gene: TRBV6-1; CDR3aa: CASKNPGLFYEQYF
j_gene: TRBJ1-5; v_gene: TRBV7-9; CDR3aa: CASSLSRGGGEQPQHF
j_gene: TRBJ1-5; v_gene: TRBV29-1; CDR3aa: CSVDLGGMGPQHF
j_gene: TRBJ1-4; v_gene: TRBV5-1; CDR3aa: CASSGGTAGLTNEKLFF
j_gene: TRBJ1-3; v_gene: TRBV12-3/TRBV12-4; CDR3aa: CASSLGGAGGNTIYF
j_gene: TRBJ1-1; v_gene: TRBV9; CDR3aa: CASSAVGGLNTEAFF
j_gene: TRBJ1-5; v_gene: TRBV27; CDR3aa: CASTPKTGFNQPQHF
j_gene: TRBJ1-1; v_gene: TRBV25-1; CDR3aa: CASSDSSWGGSTEAFF
j_gene: TRBJ2-3; v_gene: TRBV7-9; CDR3aa: CASSLLAGGQDTQYF
j_gene: TRBJ2-3; v_gene: TRBV9; CDR3aa: CASSVEGQGRQYF
j_gene: TRBJ2-2; v_gene: TRBV4-1; CDR3aa: CASSGGGGSFTGELFF
j_gene: TRBJ1-5; v_gene: TRBV4-1; CDR3aa: CASSQGVTAFNQPQHF
j_gene: TRBJ2-1; v_gene: TRBV5-5; CDR3aa: CASSFWAGNEQFF
j_gene: TRBJ2-5; v_gene: TRBV4-2; CDR3aa: CASSWVGETQYF
j_gene: TRBJ2-7; v_gene: TRBV6-2/TRBV6-3; CDR3aa: CASSYPQTAAYEQYF
j_gene: TRBJ2-7; v_gene: TRBV2; CDR3aa: CASSTTGQGGEQYF
j_gene: TRBJ2-3; v_gene: TRBV5-1; CDR3aa: CATQVLGQTTDTQYF
j_gene: TRBJ2-3; v_gene: TRBV4-3; CDR3aa: CASSQGQFTDTQYF
j_gene: TRBJ1-2; v_gene: TRBV27; CDR3aa: CASSLTGDGYTF
j_gene: TRBJ2-2; v_gene: TRBV5-1; CDR3aa: CASRTGTANTGELFF
j_gene: TRBJ2-1; v_gene: TRBV5-4; CDR3aa: CASSLDRGSFLSEQFF
j_gene: TRBJ2-2; v_gene: TRBV20-1; CDR3aa: CSAVAESNTGELFF
j_gene: TRBJ2-1; v_gene: TRBV12-3/TRBV12-4; CDR3aa: CASTLHTESYNEQFF
j_gene: TRBJ2-7; v_gene: TRBV5-1; CDR3aa: CASSWRQGLTYEQYF
j_gene: TRBJ1-2; v_gene: TRBV6-1; CDR3aa: CAISRGRESNYGYTF
j_gene: TRBJ2-5; v_gene: TRBV20-1; CDR3aa: CSASWGAEETQYF
j_gene: TRBJ2-7; v_gene: TRBV5-1; CDR3aa: CASSIDRSIDEQYF
j_gene: TRBJ2-5; v_gene: TRBV5-1; CDR3aa: CASSLSQGSETQYF
j_gene: TRBJ2-5; v_gene: TRBV20-1; CDR3aa: CSARPDRLTQYF
j_gene: TRBJ2-2; v_gene: TRBV5-4; CDR3aa: CAIETQNTGELFF
j_gene: TRBJ1-1; v_gene: TRBV7-6; CDR3aa: CASSQTTGTEAFF
j_gene: TRBJ2-7; v_gene: TRBV12-3/TRBV12-4; CDR3aa: CASSSTSSSYEQYF
j_gene: TRBJ1-3; v_gene: TRBV5-6; CDR3aa: CASSLDRRGSSGNTIYF